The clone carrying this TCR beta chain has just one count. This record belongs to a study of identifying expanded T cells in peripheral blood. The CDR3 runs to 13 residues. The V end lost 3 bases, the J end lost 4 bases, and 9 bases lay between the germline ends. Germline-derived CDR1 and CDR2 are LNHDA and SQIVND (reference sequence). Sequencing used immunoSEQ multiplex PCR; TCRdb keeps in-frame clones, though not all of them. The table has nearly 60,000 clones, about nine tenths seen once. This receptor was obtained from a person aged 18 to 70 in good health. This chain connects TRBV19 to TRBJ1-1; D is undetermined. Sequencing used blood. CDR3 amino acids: CASSIGGPTEAFF. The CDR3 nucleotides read TGTGCCAGTAGTATTGGTGGTCCCACTGAAGCTTTCTTT.